Listed here is a single T cell receptor (beta chain). Its antigen is still unknown. The junction departs from the called germline gene at one end, perhaps through a read error. The data stem from a study of cytomegalovirus exposure and HLA in healthy donors. General observations from the study: The study flagged some 180 TCR beta chains as cytomegalovirus-associated.

Primers included in the PCR were 60 Vbeta and 13 Jbeta primers. This table comes from immunoSEQ multiplex PCR, and its TCRdb copy is limited to in-frame clones, with some not included. The sample holds some 140,000 clones, around 70% seen once. In germline, CDR1 is SGHTS, CDR2 YDEGEE. CDR3 length: 15 residues. V and J are TRBV5-8 and TRBJ1-5; no clear D gene. The specimen sequenced was PBMCs. The receptor's source is a man under 40 in good health and CMV-seronegative. CDR3 residues: CASSLGLGSDQPQHF. CDR3 DNA: TGTGCCAGCAGCTTGGGCTTGGGTAGCGATCAGCCCCAGCATTTT.